One T cell receptor (beta chain) is described in this entry. The data derive from a study of patients and donors after allogeneic stem cell transplantation. TCRdb re-called the RT-PCR reads through MiXCR, storing one row per CDR3 protein. The sample consists of roughly 250,000 distinct CDR3 sequences, 13% to 15% of them appearing once. The CDR3 is 15 amino acids. The V and J ends lost 2 bases and 3 bases, in that order; junction bases with no gene match: 8. CDR1 GTSNPN and CDR2 SVGIG come from the germline V gene (reference sequence). The chain employs TRBV30 and TRBJ2-3; 7 nucleotides agree with TRBD2. The TCR comes from a human donor who was either an allogeneic HSCT recipient or a stem cell or donor lymphocyte infusion donor (not recorded which). It is not recorded whose cells these are; they may come from a transplant donor. The sequenced material came from blood, either unsorted or a sorted T cell fraction (not recorded which). The CDR3 DNA reads as TGTGCCTGGAGTTCGGCTAGCGGAGTTACAGATACGCAGTATTTT. Protein: CAWSSASGVTDTQYF.